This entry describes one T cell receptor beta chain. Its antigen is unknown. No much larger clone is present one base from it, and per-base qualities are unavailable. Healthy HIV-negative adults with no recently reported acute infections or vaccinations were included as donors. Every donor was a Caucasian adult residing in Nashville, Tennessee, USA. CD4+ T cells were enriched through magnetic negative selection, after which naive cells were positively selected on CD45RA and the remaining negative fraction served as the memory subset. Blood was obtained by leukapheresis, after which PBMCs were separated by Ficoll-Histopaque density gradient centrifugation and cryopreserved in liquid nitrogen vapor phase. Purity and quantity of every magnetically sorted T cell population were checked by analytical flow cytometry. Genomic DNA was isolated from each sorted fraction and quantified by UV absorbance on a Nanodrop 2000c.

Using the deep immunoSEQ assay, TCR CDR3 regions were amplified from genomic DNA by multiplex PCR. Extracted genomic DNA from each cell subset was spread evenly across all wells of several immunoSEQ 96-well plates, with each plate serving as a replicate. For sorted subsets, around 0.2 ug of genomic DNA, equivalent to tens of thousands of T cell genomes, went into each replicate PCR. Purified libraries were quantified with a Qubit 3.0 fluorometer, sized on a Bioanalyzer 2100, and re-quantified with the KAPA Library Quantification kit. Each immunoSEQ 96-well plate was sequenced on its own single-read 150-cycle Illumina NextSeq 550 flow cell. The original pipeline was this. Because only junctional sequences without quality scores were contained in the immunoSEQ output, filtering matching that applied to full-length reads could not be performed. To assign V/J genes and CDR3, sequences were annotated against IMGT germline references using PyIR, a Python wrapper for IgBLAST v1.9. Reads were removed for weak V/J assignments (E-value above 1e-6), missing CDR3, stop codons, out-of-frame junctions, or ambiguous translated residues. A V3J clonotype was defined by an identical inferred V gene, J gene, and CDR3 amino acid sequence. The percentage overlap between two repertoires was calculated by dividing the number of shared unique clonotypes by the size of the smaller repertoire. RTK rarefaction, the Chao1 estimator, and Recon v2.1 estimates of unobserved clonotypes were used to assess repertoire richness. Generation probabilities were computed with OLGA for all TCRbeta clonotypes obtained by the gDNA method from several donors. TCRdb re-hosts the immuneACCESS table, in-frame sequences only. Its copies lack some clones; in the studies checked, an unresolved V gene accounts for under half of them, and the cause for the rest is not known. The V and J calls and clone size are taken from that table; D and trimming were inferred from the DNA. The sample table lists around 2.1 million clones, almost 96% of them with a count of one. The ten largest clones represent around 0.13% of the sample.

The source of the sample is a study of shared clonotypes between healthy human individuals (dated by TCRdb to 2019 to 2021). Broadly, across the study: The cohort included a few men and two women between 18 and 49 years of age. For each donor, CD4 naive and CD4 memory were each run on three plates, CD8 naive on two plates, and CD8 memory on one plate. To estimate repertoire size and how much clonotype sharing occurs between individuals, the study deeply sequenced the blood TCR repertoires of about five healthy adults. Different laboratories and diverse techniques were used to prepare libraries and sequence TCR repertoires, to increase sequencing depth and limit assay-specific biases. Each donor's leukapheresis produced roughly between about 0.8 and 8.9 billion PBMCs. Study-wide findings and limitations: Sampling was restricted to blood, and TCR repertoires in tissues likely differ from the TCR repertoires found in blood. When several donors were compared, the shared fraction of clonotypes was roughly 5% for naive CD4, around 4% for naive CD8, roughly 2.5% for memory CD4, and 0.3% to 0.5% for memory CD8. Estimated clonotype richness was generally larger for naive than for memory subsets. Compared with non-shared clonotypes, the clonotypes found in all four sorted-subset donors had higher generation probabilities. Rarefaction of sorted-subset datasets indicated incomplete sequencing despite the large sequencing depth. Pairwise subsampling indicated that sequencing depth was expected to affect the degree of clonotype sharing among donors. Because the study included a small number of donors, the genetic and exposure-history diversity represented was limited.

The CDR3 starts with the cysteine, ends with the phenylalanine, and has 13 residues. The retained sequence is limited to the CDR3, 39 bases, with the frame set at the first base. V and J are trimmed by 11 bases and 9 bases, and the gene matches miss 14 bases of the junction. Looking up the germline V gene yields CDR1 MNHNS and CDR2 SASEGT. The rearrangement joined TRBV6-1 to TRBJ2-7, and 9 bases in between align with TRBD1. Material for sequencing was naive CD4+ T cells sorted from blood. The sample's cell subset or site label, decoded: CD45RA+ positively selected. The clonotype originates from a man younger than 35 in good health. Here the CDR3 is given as CAGGGTGRQGQYF. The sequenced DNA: TGTGCCGGAGGAGGGACAGGGAGACAGGGGCAGTACTTC.